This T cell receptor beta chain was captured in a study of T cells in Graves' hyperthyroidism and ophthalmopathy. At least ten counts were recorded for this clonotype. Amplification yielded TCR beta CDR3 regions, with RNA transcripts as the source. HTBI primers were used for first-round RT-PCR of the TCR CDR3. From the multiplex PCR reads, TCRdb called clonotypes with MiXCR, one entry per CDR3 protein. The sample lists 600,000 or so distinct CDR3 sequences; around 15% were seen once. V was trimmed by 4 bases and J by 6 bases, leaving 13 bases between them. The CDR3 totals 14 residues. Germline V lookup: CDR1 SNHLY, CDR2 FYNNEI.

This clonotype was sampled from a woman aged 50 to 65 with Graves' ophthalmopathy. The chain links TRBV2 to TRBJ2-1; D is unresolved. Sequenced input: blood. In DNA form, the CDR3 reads TGTGCCAGCAGTGGACGGACCTGGGGCAATGAGCAGTTCTTC. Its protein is CASSGRTWGNEQFF.